Given below is one T cell receptor (beta chain) in context. Its antigen is undetermined. Only CD45RO-negative cells positively selected for CCR7 counted as naive CD8 cells, so terminally differentiated effector memory CD45RA+ cells were excluded. This specimen comes from a study of shared clonotypes between healthy human individuals. Study overall: Each donor's CD8 memory used one plate, CD8 naive two, each CD4 subset three.

CDR3 length: 12 amino acids. Germline CDR1 and CDR2: LNHNV and YYDKDF (reference sequence). Overall study results and limits: Naive subsets, compared against memory subsets, generally had larger estimated richness values. It was only blood that was sampled, and tissue repertoires likely differ.

Using immunoSEQ multiplex PCR, the repertoire was profiled, and TCRdb retains in-frame clones only, with some absent. The profile shows about 2.1 million clones, approximately 94% of them singletons. V is TRBV15 and J is TRBJ1-1; D ambiguous. This TCR was recovered from a man younger than 30 in good health. Some clones in this sample may be carry-over from other donors' samples. The sequenced material came from naive CD8+ T cells from PBMCs. The CDR3 protein is CASSGENTEAFF. CDR3 in DNA: TGTGCTTCCAGCGGGGAGAACACTGAAGCTTTCTTT. Full variable domain (rest looked up from reference TRBV15 and TRBJ1-1): DAMVIQNPRYQVTQFGKPVTLSCSQTLNHNVMYWYQQKSSQAPKLLFHYYDKDFNNEADTPDNFQSRRPNTSFCFLDIRSPGLGDTAMYLCASSGENTEAFFGQGTRLTVV.